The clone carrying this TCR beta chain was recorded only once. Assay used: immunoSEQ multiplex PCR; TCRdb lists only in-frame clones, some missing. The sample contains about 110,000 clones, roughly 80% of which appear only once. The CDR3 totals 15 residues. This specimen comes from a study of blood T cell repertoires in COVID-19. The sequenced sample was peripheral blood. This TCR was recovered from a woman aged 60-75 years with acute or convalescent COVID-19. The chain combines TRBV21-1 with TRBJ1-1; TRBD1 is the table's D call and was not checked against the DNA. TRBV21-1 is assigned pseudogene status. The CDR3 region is CASSTNPGQNTEAFF. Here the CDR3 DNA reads TGTGCCAGCAGCACTAATCCGGGACAGAACACTGAAGCTTTCTTT.